The 29 T cell receptor beta chains given below trace back to one sample, sequenced in a study of blood T cell repertoires in COVID-19. Using immunoSEQ multiplex PCR, the repertoire was profiled, and TCRdb retains in-frame clones only, with some absent. Of almost 400,000 clones listed, 88% were seen once; the top ten hold approximately 1%. The specimen was PBMCs or T cells enriched from blood (not recorded which). These receptors originate from a woman younger than 45 with acute COVID-19.

Only one count was recorded for this clone. The chain is built from TRBV27 and TRBJ1-1, with D perhaps matching TRBD1 (5 bases). V gave up 8 bases and J gave up 11 bases, with 24 bases separating them. The CDR3 is 14 amino acids. Looked up from germline, CDR1 is MNHEY and CDR2 is SMNVEV (reference sequence). CDR3 in DNA: TGTGCCAGCCAGATCCGGGGGGTGCTTGGGGAGGCTTTCTTT. Translating it yields CASQIRGVLGEAFF.

The V and J genes are TRBV6-2 or TRBV6-3 and TRBJ1-2, with D possibly TRBD1 on 5 matching bases. Germline V gene data show CDR1 as MNHEY and CDR2 as SVGEGT. This CDR3 has 12 residues. The V end lost 5 bases, the J end lost 7 bases, and 11 bases lay between the germline ends. The CDR3 here is CASSTGGVGYTF. The DNA for the CDR3 is TGTGCCAGCAGTACGGGGGGGGTTGGCTACACCTTC.

The rearrangement uses TRBV25-1 and TRBJ1-1; perhaps TRBD1 as D (5 bases). V was cut by 7 bases and J by 4 bases, with 16 bases left in between. The length of the CDR3 is 14 residues. Germline CDR1 is MGHDK and CDR2 is SYGVNS. This CDR3 reads CASTRGGISTEAFF. The CDR3 nucleotides read TGTGCCAGCACCCGGGGGGGGATTAGCACTGAAGCTTTCTTT.

V gene TRBV2 combines with J gene TRBJ2-1; 8 bases align to TRBD2. V shed 6 bases, J shed 6 bases, and the junction held 13 bases outside the gene matches. The CDR3 runs to 16 residues. Germline lookup yields CDR1 SNHLY and CDR2 FYNNEI. CDR3 in amino acids: CASREGSQRGSNEQFF. The CDR3, as DNA: TGTGCCAGCAGGGAGGGGTCTCAGCGGGGGAGCAATGAGCAGTTCTTC.

This clone was detected a few times. V gene TRBV3-1 (or the pseudogene TRBV3-2) combines with J gene TRBJ1-4, with 8 bases fitting TRBD1. Trimming at V came to 1 base and at J to 3 bases, leaving 1 base not matched to a gene. In germline, CDR1 is LGHDT, CDR2 YNNKEL (reference sequence). CDR3 length: 15 residues. The CDR3 sequence: CASSQGDRPNEKLFF. The CDR3 nucleotides read TGTGCCAGCAGCCAAGGGGACAGGCCTAATGAAAAACTGTTTTTT.

The chain recombines TRBV9 with TRBJ2-1; D is possibly TRBD2 (6 bases). The germline gives CDR1 SGDLS, CDR2 YYNGEE. The length of the CDR3 is 18 residues. V lost 6 bases, J lost 0 bases, and 22 bases lay in between. The CDR3 DNA follows: TGTGCCAGCACCGTCGACCAAACGGCGGGGAGCTCCTACAATGAGCAGTTCTTC. Translating gives CASTVDQTAGSSYNEQFF.

This chain connects TRBV30 to TRBJ2-7, with 9 bases identical to TRBD1. Trimming took 5 bases from V and 3 from J; bases not matched to a gene: 5. Germline-derived CDR1 and CDR2 are GTSNPN and SVGIG (reference sequence). This CDR3 is 13 amino acids long. CDR3 region: CAWGTGFDYEQYF. CDR3 in DNA: TGTGCCTGGGGGACAGGGTTCGACTACGAGCAGTACTTC. Full variable domain (missing parts from reference TRBV30 and TRBJ2-7): SQTIHQWPATLVQPVGSPLSLECTVEGTSNPNLYWYRQAAGRGLQLLFYSVGIGQISSEVPQNLSASRPQDRQFILSSKKLLLSDSGFYLCAWGTGFDYEQYFGPGTRLTVT.

The chain links TRBV21-1 to TRBJ1-1; the table gives TRBD1 as D, unverified against the DNA. TRBV21-1 corresponds to a pseudogene. This CDR3 region has 16 residues. CDR3 coding DNA: TGTGCCAGCAGCAAACCGCTGGGACAGAAGTTAATCGAAGCTTTCTTT. Protein sequence: CASSKPLGQKLIEAFF.

J is TRBJ1-2 and V is TRBV7-2; no clear D. CDR1 and CDR2 from the germline V gene are SGHTA and FQGNSA. CDR3 size: 14 residues. The germline V and J ends were trimmed by 4 bases and 7 bases, with 16 bases remaining between them. CDR3 sequence reads: CASSSIGPVVGYTF. The CDR3 DNA is TGTGCCAGCAGCTCCATTGGGCCGGTTGTTGGCTACACCTTC.

The chain joins TRBV6-5 to TRBJ2-3, with D hard to call. Trimming left V 5 bases short and J 1 base short, with 13 bases between. This CDR3 comprises 15 residues. CDR1 is MNHEY and CDR2 is SVGAGI in the germline V gene. CDR3 amino acids: CASSTTPTRTDTQYF. For the CDR3, the DNA is TGTGCCAGCAGTACTACACCAACTCGCACAGATACGCAGTATTTT.

The chain links TRBV18 to TRBJ1-3; D unresolved. V dropped 2 bases and J dropped 2 bases, with 7 bases sitting between them. Per the germline V gene, CDR1 is KGHSH and CDR2 is LQKENI. The CDR3 is made up of 14 amino acids. The CDR3 DNA follows: TGTGCCAGCTCACCAGGCCCTCCTGGAAACACCATATATTTT. Amino acids: CASSPGPPGNTIYF.

The V gene is TRBV9, the J gene TRBJ1-2, with 7 bases fitting TRBD1. The CDR3 is made up of 15 amino acids. The germline V gene encodes CDR1 SGDLS and CDR2 YYNGEE. The J segment lost 3 bases and the V segment lost 3 bases, leaving 8 bases of the junction unmatched. In DNA, the CDR3 is TGTGCCAGCAGCGGACTCCGGGACAGATACTATGGCTACACCTTC. Protein: CASSGLRDRYYGYTF.

This clone was picked up one time. The chain links TRBV27 to TRBJ1-6; D perhaps matches TRBD1 (5 bases). In germline, CDR1 is MNHEY, CDR2 SMNVEV (reference sequence). The CDR3 has 13 amino acids. The V and J ends lost 1 base and 9 bases respectively, with 7 bases between them. The CDR3 is CASSLLGVSPLHF. The CDR3 DNA is TGTGCCAGCAGTTTATTAGGGGTTTCACCCCTCCACTTT.

The chain links TRBV7-3 to TRBJ2-3, with TRBD2 matching over 12 bases. There are 17 residues in the CDR3. The J segment lost 3 bases and the V segment lost 1 base, leaving 5 bases of the junction unmatched. Germline assignment: CDR1 SGHTA and CDR2 FQGTGA. As DNA, the CDR3 is TGTGCCAGCAGCTTAAGACTAGCGGGGGTAGATACAGATACGCAGTATTTT. This sequence encodes CASSLRLAGVDTDTQYF. The full variable domain, with the rest looked up from reference TRBV7-3 and TRBJ2-3, is GAGVSQTPSNKVTEKGKYVELRCDPISGHTALYWYRQSLGQGPEFLIYFQGTGAADDSGLPNDRFFAVRPEGSVSTLKIQRTERGDSAVYLCASSLRLAGVDTDTQYFGPGTRLTVL.

The V gene is TRBV19, the J gene TRBJ2-7, with D perhaps matching TRBD2 (6 bases). The CDR3 is 15 residues long. The germline CDR1 and CDR2 sequences are LNHDA and SQIVND (reference sequence). Deletions cut 3 bases from V and 7 bases from J, with 19 bases between. The chain's CDR3 is CASSIGGTRYLEQYF. The CDR3 bases are TGTGCCAGTAGTATCGGCGGGACCAGATATCTAGAGCAGTACTTC. Based on the CDR3 plus reference TRBV19 and TRBJ2-7, the full variable domain is DGGITQSPKYLFRKEGQNVTLSCEQNLNHDAMYWYRQDPGQGLRLIYYSQIVNDFQKGDIAEGYSVSREKKESFPLTVTSAQKNPTAFYLCASSIGGTRYLEQYFGPGTRLTVT.

The CDR3 bases are TGTGCCAGTAGCCCTAGCCCGTGGCGTGGCTACACCTTC. Amino acids: CASSPSPWRGYTF. The V call is TRBV19, the J call TRBJ1-2; no reliable D call. The CDR3 length is 13 residues. Trimming removed 6 bases from V and 7 bases from J, with 15 bases in between. From germline, CDR1 is LNHDA and CDR2 SQIVND (reference sequence).

The rearrangement joins TRBV11-2 to TRBJ2-3; 12 nucleotides line up with TRBD2. This CDR3 has 17 amino acids. The trim removed 5 bases at V and 2 bases at J, leaving 8 bases unmatched. From germline, CDR1 is SGHAT and CDR2 FQNNGV. The CDR3 nucleotides are TGTGCCAGCAGCCTCCGACTAGCGGGGGTGCTCACAGATACGCAGTATTTT. Amino acid sequence: CASSLRLAGVLTDTQYF.

This clone was found a few times. Other DNA sequences from this sample encode an identical CDR3 as well. This chain joins TRBV10-3 and TRBJ1-5, with D possibly being TRBD1 (6 bases). CDR3 length equals 13 residues. V was clipped by 6 bases and J by 5 bases, with 11 bases between them. Germline V gives CDR1 ENHRY, CDR2 SYGVKD. This chain's CDR3 is CAISDRSYQPQHF. The CDR3 bases are TGTGCCATCAGCGACAGGAGTTATCAGCCCCAGCATTTT.

This sequence joins TRBV9 and TRBJ2-7, with TRBD1 matching 7 bases. V was pared by 6 bases and J by 3 bases, with 9 bases of the junction left unmatched. The CDR3 contains 14 residues. Germline V gene data show CDR1 as SGDLS and CDR2 as YYNGEE. CDR3 region: CASNAGTAGYEQYF. The CDR3 DNA reads as TGTGCCAGCAACGCCGGGACAGCAGGCTACGAGCAGTACTTC.

As regards this clone: Its ends do not fully match the called genes, so a read error is possible. This chain uses TRBV6-2 or TRBV6-3 with TRBJ1-2; 8 nucleotides agree with TRBD1. Germline loops: CDR1 MNHEY, CDR2 SVGEGT. This CDR3 is 12 amino acids long. The CDR3 sequence: CASSYPGQAAVF. Here the CDR3 DNA reads TGTGCCAGCAGTTACCCGGGACAGGCTGCCGTATTC.

J is TRBJ1-6 and V is TRBV7-9, with 8 bases aligning to TRBD1. The V and J ends lost 4 bases and 8 bases, in that order; junction bases with no gene match: 10. The CDR3 runs 16 residues. The germline V gene encodes CDR1 SEHNR and CDR2 FQNEAQ (reference sequence). CDR3 nucleotide sequence: TGTGCCAGCAGCTCCACCACCGGGACAGGCTATTCACCCCTCCACTTT. Protein: CASSSTTGTGYSPLHF.

This rearrangement joins TRBV28 to TRBJ2-2; 10 positions agree with TRBD1. Germline-derived CDR1 and CDR2 are MDHEN and SYDVKM. This CDR3 spans 16 amino acids. With 5 bases clipped from V and 6 bases from J, the junction kept 9 bases outside the gene matches. The CDR3 DNA sequence: TGTGCCAGCAGTCACTGGACAGGGGGTGATGCCGGGGAGCTGTTTTTT. It codes for CASSHWTGGDAGELFF.

V and J are TRBV11-2 and TRBJ2-5; the match to TRBD1 covers 9 bases. Looked up from germline, CDR1 is SGHAT and CDR2 is FQNNGV. The CDR3 contains 15 residues. The J segment lost 4 bases and the V segment lost 5 bases, leaving 8 bases of the junction unmatched. CDR3 nucleotide sequence: TGTGCCAGCAGCCCTCGGGACAGGGTCTTAGAGACCCAGTACTTC. It codes for CASSPRDRVLETQYF.

J is TRBJ2-5 and V is TRBV27, with 7 bases identical to TRBD1. This CDR3 contains 15 residues. V gave up 10 bases and J gave up 2 bases; unmatched junction bases: 13. Germline V gene data show CDR1 as MNHEY and CDR2 as SMNVEV (reference sequence). The CDR3 reads CATRLQGKSQETQYF. Written as DNA, the CDR3 is TGTGCCACCAGATTACAGGGGAAGTCTCAAGAGACCCAGTACTTC.

The chain joins TRBV19 to TRBJ2-1, with 8 nucleotides matching TRBD1. Looked up from germline, CDR1 is LNHDA and CDR2 is SQIVND (reference sequence). CDR3 length equals 14 residues. The junction had 10 bases not matched to a gene; V was cut back by 7 bases and J by 8 bases. CDR3 loop: CASTRQGTLYEQFF. CDR3 DNA: TGTGCCAGTACCAGACAGGGGACCCTCTATGAGCAGTTCTTC.

The chain links TRBV11-2 to TRBJ1-6; TRBD1 aligns across 9 bases. The CDR3 covers 15 residues. The trim removed 5 bases at V and 7 bases at J, leaving 6 bases unmatched. Germline lookup yields CDR1 SGHAT and CDR2 FQNNGV. The CDR3 region has the DNA TGTGCCAGCAGCCTAGGGGGGACAGGGAATTCACCCCTCCACTTT. It is translated as CASSLGGTGNSPLHF.

In DNA form, the CDR3 reads TGTGCCAGCAGCTCCACTGCTTCGACAGTGGATGGCTACACCTTC. It encodes CASSSTASTVDGYTF. This chain uses TRBV11-2 with TRBJ1-2, with D perhaps matching TRBD1 (5 bases). This CDR3 is built from 15 residues. The V end was cut by 4 bases, the J end by 6 bases, with 18 bases between. CDR1 and CDR2 from the germline V gene are SGHAT and FQNNGV.

The chain uses TRBV28 and TRBJ1-2, with 9 bases lining up with TRBD1. CDR3 size: 16 residues. Germline values: CDR1 MDHEN, CDR2 SYDVKM. After removal of 4 bases from V and 8 bases from J, the junction contained 14 bases not matched to a gene. As DNA, the CDR3 is TGTGCCAGCAGTTCGTACAGGGGGCTCTACCACCGGGGCTACACCTTC. This encodes CASSSYRGLYHRGYTF.

The chain carries TRBV10-3 and TRBJ1-2, with TRBD1 identical over 7 bases. The CDR3 has 14 amino acids. CDR1 and CDR2 from the germline V gene are ENHRY and SYGVKD. J gave up 3 bases and V 6 bases, and 7 bases lay outside the gene matches. CDR3 residues: CAIRALTGHYGYTF. The DNA of the CDR3 is TGTGCCATCAGGGCGTTGACAGGGCACTATGGCTACACCTTC.